Presented here are 6 T cell receptor beta chains from one specimen sequenced in a study of regulatory T cells in long-lasting Graves disease. Sequencing libraries for TCR beta were prepared with iRepertoire HTBI primers and Arm-PCR of CDR3 regions. Using its own MiXCR run on the multiplex PCR reads, TCRdb lists one record per CDR3 protein. The data show roughly 420,000 distinct CDR3 sequences, about a sixth seen once. Time point indicated: newly diagnosed GD, antithyroid drugs for less than 3 months. The TCR library was made from RNA that had been extracted from PBMCs in TRIzol. These same data were also listed under a study on T cells in Graves' hyperthyroidism and ophthalmopathy.

This material consisted of peripheral blood mononuclear cells (PBMCs), taken at new diagnosis, from a patient treated with antithyroid drugs. The source is a woman in her twenties or thirties with Graves disease.

In this sample, this clonotype turned up many times. This rearrangement joins TRBV6-1 to TRBJ2-5; no clear D gene. V shed 0 bases and J shed 2 bases, with 13 bases lying between them. Germline CDR1 reads MNHNS; CDR2 reads SASEGT. This CDR3 region has 16 residues. Here the CDR3 reads CASSEALGGTQETQYF. The DNA for the CDR3 is TGTGCCAGCAGTGAAGCGCTTGGCGGAACACAAGAGACCCAGTACTTC.

The chain links TRBV29-1 to TRBJ2-1; D gene ambiguous. Germline assignment: CDR1 SQVTM and CDR2 ANQGSEA. The CDR3 is 14 amino acids. Trimming took off 7 bases at V and 0 bases at J, with 13 bases between the two ends. The CDR3 here is CSGRSQSSYNEQFF. The CDR3 DNA follows: TGCAGCGGACGATCGCAGAGCTCCTACAATGAGCAGTTCTTC.

This clonotype has ten or more counts. The rearrangement uses TRBV7-2 and TRBJ2-2; D unclear. This CDR3 is built from 12 residues. The ends were cut back, 6 bases at V and 5 bases at J, with 7 bases in the middle. Germline loops: CDR1 SGHTA, CDR2 FQGNSA. CDR3: CASRSGTGELFF. In DNA, the CDR3 is TGTGCCAGCAGATCTGGTACCGGGGAGCTGTTTTTT.

This clonotype was seen ten or more times. This chain links TRBV2 with TRBJ2-3; 7 bases line up with TRBD1. This CDR3 is 18 amino acids long. Germline V gene data show CDR1 as SNHLY and CDR2 as FYNNEI. V lost 7 bases and J lost 4; bases outside the gene matches: 20. The CDR3 nucleotides read TGTGCCAGCACCGAGGGGGCAACCGGGACAGAGATGGCAGATACGCAGTATTTT. This sequence encodes CASTEGATGTEMADTQYF.

The J gene is TRBJ1-2, the V gene TRBV28; D ambiguous. V was pared by 3 bases and J by 0 bases, with 8 bases between. Germline V gene lookup returns CDR1 MDHEN and CDR2 SYDVKM. The CDR3 has 14 amino acids. In nucleotides, the CDR3 is TGTGCCAGCAGTTTTGCCACAGCTAACTATGGCTACACCTTC. It specifies CASSFATANYGYTF.

In its sample, this clonotype was seen many times. The chain uses TRBV6-1 and TRBJ2-1; D is unresolved. The CDR3 has 15 residues. Per germline, CDR1 MNHNS and CDR2 SASEGT. V was pared by 3 bases and J by 4 bases, with 13 bases between. CDR3 sequence (DNA): TGTGCCAGCAGTGATGGTAGCTTCCCTTACAATGAGCAGTTCTTC. Translation gives CASSDGSFPYNEQFF.